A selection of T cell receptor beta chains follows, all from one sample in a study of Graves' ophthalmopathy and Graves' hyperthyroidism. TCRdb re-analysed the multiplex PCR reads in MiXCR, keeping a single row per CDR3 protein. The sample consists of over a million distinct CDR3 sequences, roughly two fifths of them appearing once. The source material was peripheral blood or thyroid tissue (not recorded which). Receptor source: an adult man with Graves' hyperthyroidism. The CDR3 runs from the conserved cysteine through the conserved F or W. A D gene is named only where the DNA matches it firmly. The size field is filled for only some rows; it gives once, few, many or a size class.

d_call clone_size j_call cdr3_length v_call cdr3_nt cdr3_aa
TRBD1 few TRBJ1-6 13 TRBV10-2 TGCGCCAGGGGACAGAGTGATAATTCACCCCTCCACTTT CARGQSDNSPLHF
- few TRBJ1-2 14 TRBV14 TGTGCCAGCAGCCGAATCCTGGCTAACTATGGCTACACCTTC CASSRILANYGYTF
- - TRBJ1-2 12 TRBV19 TGTGCCAGTCTAAAAAATAACTATGGCTACACCTTC CASLKNNYGYTF
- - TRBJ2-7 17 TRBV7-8 TGCGCCAGCAGCCAAGATTATAGGAGGGCGCGTCCCTACGAGCAGTACTTC CASSQDYRRARPYEQYF
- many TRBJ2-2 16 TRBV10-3 TGTGCCATCAGTGAGCCGACGGGACTCATCACCGGGGAGCTGTTTTTT CAISEPTGLITGELFF
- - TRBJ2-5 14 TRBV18 TGTGCCAGCTCACCACCGTCGCAGAAAGAGACCCAGTACTTC CASSPPSQKETQYF
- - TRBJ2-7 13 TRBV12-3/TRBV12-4 TGTGCCAGCAGTTCCAATAGCGGATACGAGCAGTACTTC CASSSNSGYEQYF
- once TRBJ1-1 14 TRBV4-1 TGCGCCAGCAGCCGGGTCACCATGGGGACTGAAGCTTTCTTT CASSRVTMGTEAFF
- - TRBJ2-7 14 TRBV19 TGTGCCAGTAGTATAGCGGACGGGGCGGCCGAGCAGTACTTC CASSIADGAAEQYF
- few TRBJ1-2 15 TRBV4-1 TGCGCCAGCAGCCAAGATCGGGGGGGCCCTTATGGCTACACCTTC CASSQDRGGPYGYTF
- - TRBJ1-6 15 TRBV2 TGTGCCAGCCATAAGACAGACAGCTCTGTTTCACCCCTCCACTTT CASHKTDSSVSPLHF
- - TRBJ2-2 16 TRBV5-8 TGTGCCAGCAGCTTGCTTGAGGGCTGTAGCACTGGGGAGCTGTTTTTT CASSLLEGCSTGELFF
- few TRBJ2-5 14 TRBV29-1 TGCAGCGTTGAAGCGGGACAAACGAAGGAGACCCAGTACTTC CSVEAGQTKETQYF